This TCR beta chain came from a study of blood T cell repertoires in COVID-19. The ends lost 9 bases at V and 3 bases at J; junction bases unmatched: 5. This CDR3 has 13 residues. Germline loops: CDR1 MDHEN, CDR2 SYDVKM. Clones were read by immunoSEQ multiplex PCR, and TCRdb kept only the in-frame ones, dropping some. The sample lists 100,000 to 120,000 clones, about three quarters occurring once. The receptor's source is an elderly woman with active or convalescent COVID-19. The material sequenced was peripheral blood. This chain uses TRBV28 with TRBJ1-1; 9 bases match TRBD1. DNA for the CDR3: TGTGCCAGTTGGGACAGGGCGGACACTGAAGCTTTCTTT. Translating gives CASWDRADTEAFF.